These 8 T cell receptor beta chains were sequenced from one sample in a study of cytomegalovirus exposure and HLA in healthy donors. The PCR had 60 Vbeta and 13 Jbeta primers. Generated by immunoSEQ multiplex PCR, the TCRdb table keeps only in-frame clones and is missing some. In the table there are around 130,000 clones, 65% to 85% of which are singletons. Source material: PBMCs. Source of these receptors: a woman between 40 and 55 years old in good health and CMV-seropositive.

The chain has TRBV25-1 and TRBJ2-7; 10 bases align to TRBD1. This CDR3 has 14 residues. V lost 5 bases and J lost 6; bases outside the gene matches: 7. CDR1 and CDR2 from the germline V gene are MGHDK and SYGVNS. The CDR3 coding sequence is TGTGCCAGCAGTCCCGGGACAGGGGTGCCCGAGCAGTACTTC. Translation: CASSPGTGVPEQYF.

In this sample, this clone turned up once. This chain uses TRBV28 with TRBJ1-1, with D maybe TRBD1 (6 bases). The germline CDR1 and CDR2 sequences are MDHEN and SYDVKM. V lost 7 bases and J 1 base, leaving 16 bases between the germline ends. This CDR3 region has 15 residues. Written as DNA, the CDR3 is TGTGCCAGCACCGTTAGGGGGGGGGAGAACACTGAAGCTTTCTTT. Its protein product is CASTVRGGENTEAFF.

This clone was observed once. The chain recombines TRBV29-1 with TRBJ2-1; no clear D gene. The CDR3 has 14 residues. CDR1 is SQVTM, CDR2 ANQGSEA, per germline. V dropped 7 bases and J dropped 1 base, with 14 bases sitting between them. The CDR3 nucleotides read TGCAGCGCCGAAGGCACAGAATCCTACAATGAGCAGTTCTTC. This sequence encodes CSAEGTESYNEQFF.

This clone appeared a few times. The chain combines TRBV7-9 with TRBJ1-4, with 7 bases lining up with TRBD1. J was trimmed by 5 bases and V by 5 bases; bases with no gene match: 8. Germline assignment: CDR1 SEHNR and CDR2 FQNEAQ (reference sequence). There are 15 residues in the CDR3. Here the CDR3 reads CASSRSGTVNEKLFF. The CDR3 DNA reads as TGTGCCAGCAGCCGGTCCGGGACAGTGAATGAAAAACTGTTTTTT.

J is TRBJ2-5 and V is TRBV19; 11 bases are a match to TRBD1. Germline CDR1 is LNHDA and CDR2 is SQIVND (reference sequence). This CDR3 spans 14 amino acids. After removal of 5 bases from V and 4 bases from J, the junction contained 3 bases not matched to a gene. CDR3 amino acids: CASSGTGGGETQYF. The DNA for the CDR3 is TGTGCCAGTAGTGGGACAGGGGGTGGAGAGACCCAGTACTTC.

This chain uses TRBV13 with TRBJ2-3; 10 bases map to TRBD2. With V trimmed by 6 bases and J by 5 bases, 11 bases remained unmatched. Germline CDR1 is PRHDT and CDR2 is FYEKMQ (reference sequence). This CDR3 has 16 amino acids. CDR3 loop: CASSPGLASGGDTQYF. CDR3 nucleotides: TGTGCCAGCAGTCCGGGACTAGCGAGCGGGGGAGATACGCAGTATTTT.

There are a few counts of this clone. This chain links TRBV2 with TRBJ2-7, with 9 bases lining up with TRBD2. Trimming took 5 bases from V and 9 from J; bases not matched to a gene: 14. The germline CDR1 and CDR2 sequences are SNHLY and FYNNEI. This CDR3 is built from 15 residues. The CDR3 DNA reads TGTGCCAGCAGTAGGAGTAGCGGGGGAGCTGGTGTGCAGTACTTC. Protein: CASSRSSGGAGVQYF.

This rearrangement joins TRBV25-1 to TRBJ2-1; 11 positions agree with TRBD2. Per the germline V gene, CDR1 is MGHDK and CDR2 is SYGVNS. This CDR3 has 15 amino acids. The ends lost 5 bases at V and 7 bases at J; junction bases unmatched: 7. The CDR3 nucleotides read TGTGCCAGCAGTCCCCCTAGCGGGAGGTTAAATGAGCAGTTCTTC. Protein sequence: CASSPPSGRLNEQFF.